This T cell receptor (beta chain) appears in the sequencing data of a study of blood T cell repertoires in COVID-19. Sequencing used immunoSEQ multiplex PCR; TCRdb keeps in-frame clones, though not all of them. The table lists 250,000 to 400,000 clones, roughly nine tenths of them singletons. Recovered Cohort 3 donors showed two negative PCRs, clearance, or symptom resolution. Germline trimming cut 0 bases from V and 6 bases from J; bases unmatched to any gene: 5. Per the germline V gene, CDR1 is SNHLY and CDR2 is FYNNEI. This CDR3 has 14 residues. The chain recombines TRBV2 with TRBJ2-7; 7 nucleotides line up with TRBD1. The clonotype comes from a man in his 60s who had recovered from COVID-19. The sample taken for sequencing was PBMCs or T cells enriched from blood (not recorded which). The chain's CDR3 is CASSEANRGSEQYF. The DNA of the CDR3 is TGTGCCAGCAGTGAAGCGAACAGGGGCTCCGAGCAGTACTTC.